Sequencing of this TCR beta chain was carried out in a study of memory CD4+ T cells and cytomegalovirus serostatus. Study in general: Donors were healthy Belgian adults, 10 or so CMV seropositive and approximately 25 seronegative. Points from the study as a whole: Each of 65 to 75 CMV-associated TCRbeta sequences occurred in one to five individuals. A US-trained random forest predicted CMV serostatus with median AUC roughly 0.91.

Germline CDR1 MNHEY, CDR2 SVGAGI. V lost 5 bases and J 12 bases, leaving 17 bases between the germline ends. The CDR3 sequence is 13 residues long. Assay: immunoSEQ multiplex PCR; the TCRdb copy retains only in-frame clones and omits some. The data contain under 65,000 clones, 78% of them singletons. Single viable CD3+CD4+CD8-CD45RO+ cells were sorted as the memory CD4+ T cells. After thawing, CD4+ T cells were positively selected. In its sample, this clone was seen once. Its antigen is not known. Sample: memory CD4+ T cells from blood. This sequence originates from an adult in good health and CMV-seronegative. This chain joins TRBV6-5 and TRBJ2-1; possibly TRBD2 for D (5 bases). Written as DNA, the CDR3 is TGTGCCAGCAGTCCCGGGCCCCGAGGAGGGCAGTTCTTC. Translating gives CASSPGPRGGQFF.